This entry concerns a single T cell receptor (beta chain). What this receptor recognizes is not known. No much larger clone is present one base from it, and per-base qualities are unavailable. Library construction relied on PCR. Sequencing instrument: Illumina HiSeq 2500. TCR libraries were prepared with molecular barcoding, using unique molecular identifiers to normalize TCRbeta repertoire quantification. TCRdb took the public reads, trimmed them with fastp at Q25, ran MiXCR for clone calling and kept in-frame beta chains. Each record represents a unique CDR3 protein, reported with the most common genes and DNA among its rows. This sample is represented by almost 600,000 distinct CDR3 sequences; roughly 30% of them were singletons. Of the sample, about 35% is held by the ten largest clones. The treatment or condition tag for this specimen amounts to: allogeneic hematopoietic cell transplantation with graft depleted of TCRalphabeta T cells and CD19 B cells. The children who served as transplant recipients had been given grafts of TCRalphabeta/CD19-depleted allogeneic hematopoietic cells.

The data belong to a study of T-cell reconstitution after alpha-beta-depleted transplantation in children (TCRdb year 2016). Regarding the complete study: Using TCR repertoire profiling, the study followed T-cell immune reconstitution in a quantitative way in children after TCRalphabeta/CD19-depleted allogeneic hematopoietic cell transplantation. The full study reports these points: Over subsequent months, a decline in hyperexpanded clone frequencies was noted, and after one year, T-cell counts and TCRbeta diversity were mostly ascribed to newly produced T cells. Apparently early alphabetaT-cell count recovery about two months after transplant reportedly relied on only several hundred rapidly expanded clones derived from non-depleted graft cells. In some patients, the high TCRbeta diversity seen at day 60 was put down to recipient T cells and intrathymic progenitors that had survived conditioning.

The germline V gene specifies SGHTA as CDR1 and FQGTGA as CDR2. CDR3 length: 15 amino acids, cysteine to phenylalanine. Only CDR3 DNA remains: 45 bases, in frame from the first base. The junction carries 10 bases between V and J, which are trimmed by 4 bases and 0 bases respectively. The sample consisted of PBMCs, taken before TCRalphabeta/CD19-depleted stem cell transplant. This TCR derives from a boy in the first two years of life with Wiskott-Aldrich syndrome, due to receive a stem cell transplant. The rearrangement joined TRBV7-3 to TRBJ2-1; the D gene is not confidently resolved. The CDR3 corresponds to CASSSGSSSYNEQFF. The nucleotide sequence reads as follows: TGTGCCAGCAGCTCCGGGTCCAGCTCCTACAATGAGCAGTTCTTC.